This TCR beta chain was documented in a study of cytomegalovirus exposure and HLA in healthy donors. Findings and limits, study-wide: Based on reports, TCR beta sequences accurately predicted HLA-A and HLA-B alleles for most subjects. Among the sequence variants, a highly shared cluster was likely an artifact of sequencing. Clonal expansion was found to be greater in HLA-associated TCR beta chains than in equally common others in a later analysis. In an earlier analysis, about 90% or about 30%: the productive usage of most TCR beta V segments.

V lost 4 bases and J lost 6; bases outside the gene matches: 3. CDR3 length equals 14 residues. The germline V gene encodes CDR1 MNHEY and CDR2 SMNVEV (reference sequence). As regards this clone: Its antigen is not identified.

The PCR made use of 60 Vbeta and 13 Jbeta primers. Assay used: immunoSEQ multiplex PCR; TCRdb lists only in-frame clones, some missing. The sample shows over 110,000 clones, approximately 78% of them seen only once. The V call is TRBV27, the J call TRBJ1-6, with TRBD1 matching over 7 bases. The sequenced sample was PBMCs. The clonotype comes from a young woman in good health and CMV-seropositive. The CDR3 bases are TGTGCCAGCAGTTGGGGACAGTTTAATTCACCCCTCCACTTT. It codes for CASSWGQFNSPLHF.